The 8 T cell receptor beta chains listed next were all sequenced from one sample in a study of neurological immune-mediated disorders. TCRdb ran MiXCR on the 5' RACE reads and lists one entry per CDR3 protein. Of approximately 100,000 distinct CDR3 sequences detected, roughly 4% appear once; the ten largest clones hold around 6%. The sample was PBMCs. Every receptor here comes from a woman aged 18-30 years with multiple sclerosis.

The CDR3 spells CASRRSGVVNTEAFF. CDR3 coding DNA: TGCGCCAGCAGGAGGTCAGGGGTTGTTAACACTGAAGCTTTCTTT. V gene TRBV5-1 combines with J gene TRBJ1-1, with D perhaps matching TRBD1 (6 bases). V was cut by 5 bases and J by 2 bases, with 16 bases left in between. CDR1 is SGHRS, CDR2 YFSETQ, per germline. The CDR3 totals 15 residues.

In this sample, this clonotype turned up many times. J is TRBJ1-2 and V is TRBV20-1, with 7 bases aligning to TRBD1. The CDR3 sequence is 16 residues long. After removal of 1 base from V and 8 bases from J, the junction contained 16 bases not matched to a gene. Per germline, CDR1 DFQATT and CDR2 SNEGSKA (reference sequence). CDR3: CSARVRVRDREGGYTF. The CDR3, as DNA: TGCAGTGCTAGAGTTCGGGTGAGAGACAGGGAGGGCGGCTACACCTTC.

V gene TRBV18 combines with J gene TRBJ2-7; TRBD2 matches at 9 bases. Germline values: CDR1 KGHSH, CDR2 LQKENI. Germline trimming cut 6 bases from V and 3 bases from J; bases unmatched to any gene: 6. The CDR3 totals 14 residues. The CDR3 nucleotides read TGTGCCAGCTCGACCAGCGGGGGGTTCTACGAGCAGTACTTC. Residues: CASSTSGGFYEQYF.

Many counts were recorded for this clonotype. The gene calls are TRBV6-5 and TRBJ2-7; D is tentatively TRBD1 or TRBD2 (7 bases each). CDR3 length: 15 amino acids. CDR1 is MNHEY and CDR2 is SVGAGI in the germline V gene. V was trimmed by 0 bases and J by 4 bases, leaving 13 bases between them. The CDR3 region is CASSYSAGGGYEQYF. CDR3 bases: TGTGCCAGCAGTTACTCGGCAGGGGGGGGATACGAGCAGTACTTC.

The sample holds many counts of this clonotype. The gene calls are TRBV7-6 and TRBJ1-1; D call uncertain. The CDR3 has 17 residues. The germline V gene encodes CDR1 SGHVS and CDR2 FNYEAQ. The V and J ends lost 2 bases and 2 bases respectively, with 18 bases between them. This CDR3 is CASSLLSQEAGNTEAFF. The CDR3 coding sequence is TGTGCCAGCAGCTTATTAAGTCAAGAGGCAGGCAACACTGAAGCTTTCTTT.

This clonotype showed up many times. This chain uses TRBV4-1 with TRBJ2-5; D tentatively reads TRBD1 or TRBD2 (5 bases each). This CDR3 has 13 amino acids. The ends were cut back, 2 bases at V and 3 bases at J, with 7 bases in the middle. Germline V gene lookup returns CDR1 MGHRA and CDR2 YSYEKL. In DNA, the CDR3 is TGCGCCAGCAGCCAATGGGGGAAAGAGACCCAGTACTTC. This codes for CASSQWGKETQYF.

This clonotype was recorded at least ten times. The chain is built from TRBV20-1 and TRBJ2-5; no clear D gene. CDR3 length: 11 residues. Trimming removed 6 bases at V and 4 bases at J, with 9 bases between. Per the germline V gene, CDR1 is DFQATT and CDR2 is SNEGSKA (reference sequence). This chain's CDR3 is CSARLGETQYF. The CDR3 bases are TGCAGTGCAAGGCTCGGAGAGACCCAGTACTTC.

This clonotype was observed many times. The chain recombines TRBV7-2 with TRBJ2-4, with D possibly matching TRBD1 (5 bases). The V end was cut by 3 bases, the J end by 2 bases, with 11 bases between. Germline-derived CDR1 and CDR2 are SGHTA and FQGNSA. The CDR3 totals 15 residues. The CDR3 region is CASSFKGVSKNIQYF. In DNA, the CDR3 is TGTGCCAGCAGCTTTAAAGGGGTGTCCAAAAACATTCAGTACTTC. Filled out from reference TRBV7-2 and TRBJ2-4, the complete variable domain reads GAGVSQSPSNKVTEKGKDVELRCDPISGHTALYWYRQSLGQGLEFLIYFQGNSAPDKSGLPSDRFSAERTGGSVSTLTIQRTQQEDSAVYLCASSFKGVSKNIQYFGAGTRLSVL.